The present entry profiles one TCR beta chain with its context. Its antigen is undetermined. Sequencing was performed with immunoSEQ multiplex PCR; in TCRdb, only in-frame clones are kept and a portion is missing. The data contain 150,000 or so clones, 70% to 90% of them singletons. This sample was taken from a study of cytotoxic CD8 clonotypes in ibrutinib-treated CLL. On the study more broadly: Following a median around twelve months of treatment, with a range of 6 to 36, response samples were taken. Study outcomes and limitations: Higher circulating CD8+ T-cell counts strongly accompanied higher baseline clonality, above age-matched healthy donors. Clonotypes that were public were uncommon, and they contracted or stayed stable on treatment.

With cryopreserved PBMCs as the source, roughly 2 micrograms of genomic DNA went to TCR beta libraries. The CDR3 has 15 residues. CDR1 and CDR2 (germline): MDHEN, SYDVKM. Losses at the gene ends were 2 bases for V and 7 bases for J; bases not matched to a gene: 4. The sequence was obtained from a human donor with chronic lymphocytic leukemia. This chain uses TRBV28 with TRBJ1-4; 10 nucleotides align to TRBD1. Source: PBMCs, taken after 24 months of ibrutinib treatment. The CDR3 is CASSLRDRGGEKLFF. In DNA, the CDR3 is TGTGCCAGCAGTTTAAGGGACAGGGGTGGTGAAAAACTGTTTTTT.